This T cell receptor beta chain was found in a study of blood T cell repertoires in COVID-19 (dated by TCRdb to the early 2020s). Regarding the research as a whole: Collaborator samples came from the United States, Italy and Spain and covered acute and convalescent phases of COVID-19. HLA class I and class II types, where available, came from metadata supplied by the sample provider rather than from assay-based typing. The repertoires were released in a freely available public database intended as a resource for research on the immune response to SARS-CoV-2. A de-identified subject ID, COVID-19 status, age in years and sex were almost always included in the sample metadata. The material from the prospective study consisted of cDNA or gDNA derived from T cells, B-cell-depleted T cells, or PBMCs. The samples were drawn from two sources: the first 160 participants of the ongoing ImmuneRACE study, and 1,000 to 1,500 subjects contributed by 6 global collaborators. Subjects who had been exposed to COVID-19, were actively infected with it, or had recovered from it provided the deeply sampled blood TCRbeta repertoires that made up the dataset. What the study reported, not specific to this receptor: How much clinical and demographic metadata was included differed by source and by participant, and the metadata was provided uncurated.

Whole blood was collected in K2EDTA tubes by collaborating institutions according to the institutions' own protocols. For TCRbeta analysis, collaborators shipped samples as frozen whole blood, isolated PBMCs, or DNA extracted from either of those sample types. The immunoSEQ Assay, a bias-controlled multiplex PCR, was used to amplify TCRbeta CDR3 regions from genomic DNA. Concerning the study's data processing: Nucleated cell counts per sample were estimated from amplification of reference gene primers within the assay. Sequence reads were collapsed and filtered to measure the absolute abundance of every unique TCRbeta CDR3 rearrangement. For each sample, productive Simpson clonality was calculated as the square root of Simpson's diversity index across productive rearrangements. TCRdb carries this immuneACCESS record with in-frame sequences only. Its versions omit some clonotypes, under half of them owing to an unresolved V gene in the studies checked, with the rest unexplained. That table is the source of V, J and clone size, and D and trimming were worked out from the DNA. This sample has about 140,000 clones in its table, and roughly 85% of those were observed once. The ten largest clones take up around 2.9% of the sample.

This clone was picked up one time. Its antigen is currently not known. Base qualities were left out, and no much larger clone turns up one base away. The sample taken for sequencing was peripheral blood. The TCR was taken from a man between 50 and 59 years old with acute or convalescent COVID-19.

The nucleotide sequence is TGTGCCAGCAGTTTAGGTTTCGACACCATATATTTT. It is translated as CASSLGFDTIYF. This chain is built from TRBV12-3 or TRBV12-4 and TRBJ1-3, with the D segment identity uncertain. The CDR3 starts with the cysteine, ends with the phenylalanine, and has 12 residues. The CDR3 DNA has 36 bases and is translated from base 1. V is pared back by 1 base and J by 8 bases, with 6 bases lying between the germline termini.